This TCR beta chain was sequenced in a study of long-term antiretroviral therapy in people with HIV. General study points: Subsequent to ART, diversity was augmented yet persisted below that of transplant donor controls.

At survey level, the immunoSEQ assay was run in its v3.0 version. Repertoires were generated with immunoSEQ multiplex PCR, while TCRdb's copy carries only in-frame clones and drops some. The table has some 28,000 clones, about 96% seen once. The length of the CDR3 is 12 residues. V was trimmed by 3 bases and J by 13 bases, leaving 15 bases between them. In germline, CDR1 is LNHDA, CDR2 SQIVND (reference sequence). A single count supports this clone. Its cognate antigen is unknown. This sequence was found in a man under 40 with HIV. The rearrangement links TRBV19 to TRBJ1-2, with D maybe TRBD1 (5 bases). The material was unsorted PBMCs, obtained 6 to 6.5 years after starting antiretroviral therapy. For the CDR3, the DNA is TGTGCCAGTAGTATCGGGACTGCCTTCACCACCTTC. Translation: CASSIGTAFTTF.